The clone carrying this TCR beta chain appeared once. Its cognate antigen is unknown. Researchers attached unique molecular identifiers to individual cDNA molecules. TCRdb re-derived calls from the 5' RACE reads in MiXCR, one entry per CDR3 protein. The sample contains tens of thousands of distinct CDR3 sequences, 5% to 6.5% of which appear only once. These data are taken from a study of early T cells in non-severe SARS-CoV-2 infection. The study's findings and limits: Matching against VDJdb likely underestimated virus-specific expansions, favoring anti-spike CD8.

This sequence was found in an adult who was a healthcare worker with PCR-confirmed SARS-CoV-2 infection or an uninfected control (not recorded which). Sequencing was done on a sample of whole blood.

The CDR3 sequence is CASSPQPFGSGRRDTQYF. In DNA, the CDR3 is TGTGCCAGCAGCCCGCAGCCTTTCGGTAGCGGGAGGAGAGATACGCAGTATTTT. This chain connects TRBV13 to TRBJ2-3; 10 nucleotides agree with TRBD2. The V gene's germline CDR1 is PRHDT and CDR2 FYEKMQ (reference sequence). The CDR3 contains 18 residues. V trimming: 5 bases; J trimming: 5 bases; junction bases outside the gene matches: 16.